This TCR beta chain was sequenced during a study of CD8 T cells in ankylosing spondylitis. Broader study findings: Disease-associated clones were CD8+ and fairly uncommon in peripheral blood. In ankylosing spondylitis blood, a motif of about 8 highly homologous TCR beta variants appeared characteristic.

In this sample, this clonotype turned up many times. The antigen is unknown. This CDR3 is 11 amino acids long. V lost 2 bases, J lost 1 base, and 2 bases lay in between. Germline V gene data show CDR1 as DFQATT and CDR2 as SNEGSKA (reference sequence). TCRdb used MiXCR to reprocess the 5' RACE reads, holding one entry per CDR3 protein. The table records approximately 220,000 distinct CDR3 sequences, about 11% of them present only once. J is TRBJ1-1 and V is TRBV20-1; D remains unclear. The clonotype was recovered from a male donor with ankylosing spondylitis or in good health (not recorded which). What was sequenced was blood, either unsorted or a sorted T cell fraction (not recorded which). CDR3 amino acids: CSARQNTEAFF. In nucleotides, the CDR3 is TGCAGTGCTAGACAGAACACTGAAGCTTTCTTT.